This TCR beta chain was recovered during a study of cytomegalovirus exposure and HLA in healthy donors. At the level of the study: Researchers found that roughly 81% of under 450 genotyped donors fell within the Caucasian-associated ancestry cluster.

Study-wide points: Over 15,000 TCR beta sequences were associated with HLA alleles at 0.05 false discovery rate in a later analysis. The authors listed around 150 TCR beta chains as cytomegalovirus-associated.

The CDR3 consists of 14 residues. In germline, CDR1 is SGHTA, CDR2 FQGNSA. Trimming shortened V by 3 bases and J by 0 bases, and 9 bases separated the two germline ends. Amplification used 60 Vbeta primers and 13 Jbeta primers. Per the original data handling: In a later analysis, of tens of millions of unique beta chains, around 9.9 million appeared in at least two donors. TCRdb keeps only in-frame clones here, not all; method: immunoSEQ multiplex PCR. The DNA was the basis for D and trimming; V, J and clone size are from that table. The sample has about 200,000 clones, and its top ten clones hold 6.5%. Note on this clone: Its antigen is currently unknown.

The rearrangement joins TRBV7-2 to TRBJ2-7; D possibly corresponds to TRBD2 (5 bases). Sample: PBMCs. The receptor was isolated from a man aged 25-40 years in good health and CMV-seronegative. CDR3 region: CASSLLGSSYEQYF. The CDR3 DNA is TGTGCCAGCAGCTTGTTGGGGAGCTCCTACGAGCAGTACTTC.